Below are 16 T cell receptor beta chains sequenced from a single sample in a study of cytomegalovirus exposure and HLA in healthy donors. PCR was performed using 60 Vbeta and 13 Jbeta primers. Libraries were prepared by immunoSEQ multiplex PCR; TCRdb keeps only in-frame clonotypes and omits some of them. The top ten hold just under 4.5% of the sample, which has under 200,000 clones, about two thirds seen once. Sequenced: PBMCs. The receptors here all came from a woman aged 18-35 years in good health and CMV-seropositive.

This clone was picked up a small number of times. The chain uses TRBV7-9 and TRBJ1-1; D might be TRBD1 (6 bases). The germline V gene has CDR1 SEHNR and CDR2 FQNEAQ (reference sequence). Trimming left V 5 bases short and J 6 bases short, with 19 bases between. This CDR3 is 15 amino acids long. CDR3 amino acids: CASSTPGTQRSEAFF. The CDR3 nucleotides read TGTGCCAGCAGCACACCCGGGACACAACGTTCTGAAGCTTTCTTT.

DNA for the CDR3: TGTGCCAGCAGTTTTACAGGAATGAACACTGAAGCTTTCTTT. Protein: CASSFTGMNTEAFF. The chain employs TRBV28 and TRBJ1-1; possible D gene TRBD1, 5 bases. Between the trimmed V and J ends, which lost 3 bases and 0 bases, there was a span of 8 bases. CDR1 MDHEN and CDR2 SYDVKM come from the germline V gene. The CDR3 runs to 14 residues.

The chain carries TRBV7-9 and TRBJ2-4; 9 bases line up with TRBD2. The CDR3 loop spans 17 amino acids. V dropped 4 bases and J dropped 5; count of bases not matched to a gene: 12. Germline CDR1 SEHNR, CDR2 FQNEAQ (reference sequence). In DNA form, the CDR3 reads TGTGCCAGCAGCTCAACCACTAGCGGGTTTGCACAAAACATTCAGTACTTC. The encoded protein is CASSSTTSGFAQNIQYF.

The genes are TRBV5-1 and TRBJ2-1; 7 bases map to TRBD1. Germline trimming cut 3 bases from V and 1 base from J; bases unmatched to any gene: 7. The CDR3 runs 16 residues. The germline CDR1 and CDR2 sequences are SGHRS and YFSETQ. In DNA, the CDR3 is TGCGCCAGCAGCTCGGTCGGGACAGAGTCCTACAATGAGCAGTTCTTC. This encodes CASSSVGTESYNEQFF.

The chain uses TRBV27 and TRBJ1-1; no clear D. Germline CDR1 is MNHEY and CDR2 is SMNVEV (reference sequence). The length of the CDR3 is 12 residues. V shed 2 bases and J shed 6 bases, with 7 bases lying between them. CDR3 loop: CASSLRGSEAFF. The CDR3 DNA follows: TGTGCCAGCAGTTTACGGGGTTCTGAAGCTTTCTTT.

This clone came up once. The rearrangement uses TRBV7-6 and TRBJ1-5, with D possibly TRBD1 on 5 matching bases. Between the trimmed V and J ends, which lost 4 bases and 10 bases, there was a span of 20 bases. Germline assignment: CDR1 SGHVS and CDR2 FNYEAQ. This CDR3 region has 15 residues. CDR3 DNA: TGTGCCAGCAGCTCGAGCCGGGGACTCGATGGACCCCAGCATTTT. Protein product: CASSSSRGLDGPQHF.

This clone was seen a few times. The rearrangement joins TRBV28 to TRBJ2-1; the match to TRBD2 covers 14 bases. With 5 bases clipped from V and 9 bases from J, the junction kept 21 bases outside the gene matches. Per germline, CDR1 MDHEN and CDR2 SYDVKM. The CDR3 has 20 amino acids. The CDR3 reads CASSPLWMVGTSGRVSEQFF. DNA of the CDR3: TGTGCCAGCAGTCCCCTATGGATGGTTGGGACTAGCGGGAGAGTGAGTGAGCAGTTCTTC.

This clone was observed a handful of times. The chain couples TRBV30 to TRBJ2-7, with D possibly matching TRBD1 (5 bases). Trimming pared 0 bases from V and 6 bases from J, leaving 18 bases between. The CDR3 extends over 15 amino acids. CDR1 is GTSNPN, CDR2 SVGIG, per germline (reference sequence). DNA for the CDR3: TGTGCCTGGAGTGTAGTTGGTATTAGGGGCGGCGAGCAGTACTTC. Amino acids: CAWSVVGIRGGEQYF.

V is TRBV5-1 and J is TRBJ1-2, with 8 bases lining up with TRBD1. This CDR3 has 14 amino acids. With V trimmed by 4 bases and J by 10 bases, 12 bases remained unmatched. Germline V gene lookup returns CDR1 SGHRS and CDR2 YFSETQ. CDR3 sequence (DNA): TGCGCCAGCAGCGCGGACAGGGCCGCAGAGGACTACACCTTC. It encodes CASSADRAAEDYTF.

V usage is TRBV7-9 and J usage is TRBJ1-1; tentatively, D is TRBD1 (5 bases). This CDR3 comprises 15 residues. Germline V gene lookup returns CDR1 SEHNR and CDR2 FQNEAQ (reference sequence). V shed 5 bases and J shed 4 bases, with 17 bases lying between them. The CDR3 region is CASSLGNWGGTEAFF. CDR3 DNA sequence: TGTGCCAGCAGCCTAGGGAACTGGGGGGGCACTGAAGCTTTCTTT.

This rearrangement joins TRBV27 to TRBJ1-1; 8 bases map to TRBD1. The V and J ends lost 1 base and 2 bases, in that order; junction bases with no gene match: 9. The CDR3 is made up of 17 amino acids. The germline V gene has CDR1 MNHEY and CDR2 SMNVEV (reference sequence). The CDR3 sequence is CASSLFGSGTGNTEAFF. CDR3 DNA: TGTGCCAGCAGTTTATTTGGTTCCGGGACAGGCAACACTGAAGCTTTCTTT.

The chain has TRBV5-6 and TRBJ2-5; tentative D call: TRBD1 (6 bases). The last part of the DNA fits TRBJ2-7 better; the J call may be wrong. CDR3 length: 17 residues. Germline CDR1 SGHDT, CDR2 YYEEEE. The CDR3 DNA follows: TGTGCCAGCAGCTTGCGGTCGGGACACCCTCGTCTCGCCGAGCAGTACTTC. Translated: CASSLRSGHPRLAEQYF.

The chain combines TRBV28 with TRBJ2-1, with 11 bases that match TRBD2. V shed 6 bases and J 5 bases; nucleotides not matched to a gene: 6. CDR3 length equals 15 residues. Looked up from germline, CDR1 is MDHEN and CDR2 is SYDVKM. Here the CDR3 reads CASRGGTSGDNEQFF. The CDR3 nucleotides are TGTGCCAGCAGGGGTGGGACTAGCGGAGACAATGAGCAGTTCTTC. Drawing the rest from reference TRBV28 and TRBJ2-1, the complete variable domain is DVKVTQSSRYLVKRTGEKVFLECVQDMDHENMFWYRQDPGLGLRLIYFSYDVKMKEKGDIPEGYSVSREKKERFSLILESASTNQTSMYLCASRGGTSGDNEQFFGPGTRLTVL.

This clone came up a few times. Its ends do not fully match the called genes, so a read error is possible. The V gene is TRBV19, the J gene TRBJ2-3, with D possibly TRBD1 on 5 matching bases. Germline lookup yields CDR1 LNHDA and CDR2 SQIVND (reference sequence). This CDR3 contains 11 residues. This chain's CDR3 is CASSIVGRWNF. The CDR3 DNA sequence: TGTGCCAGTAGTATAGTGGGGCGGTGGAATTTT.

This clone showed up just a few times. Different DNA sequences within this sample yield the same CDR3. The CDR3: CASSPGTAGANVLTF. In nucleotides, the CDR3 is TGTGCCAGCAGTCCTGGGACAGCTGGGGCCAACGTCCTGACTTTC. This chain links TRBV7-9 with TRBJ2-6, with 7 bases identical to TRBD1. The germline V gene encodes CDR1 SEHNR and CDR2 FQNEAQ (reference sequence). Losses at the gene ends were 6 bases for V and 2 bases for J; bases not matched to a gene: 4. CDR3 length: 15 amino acids.

The gene calls are TRBV29-1 and TRBJ2-3; the match to TRBD2 covers 11 bases. The CDR3 contains 15 residues. From germline, CDR1 is SQVTM and CDR2 ANQGSEA. Trimming at V came to 4 bases and at J to 2 bases, leaving 5 bases not matched to a gene. CDR3 sequence: CSVGVAGGVTDTQYF. DNA for the CDR3: TGCAGCGTTGGGGTAGCGGGGGGGGTCACAGATACGCAGTATTTT.